The clone carrying this T cell receptor (beta chain) was counted a few times. CDR1 SGDLS and CDR2 YYNGEE come from the germline V gene. Trimming pared 5 bases from V and 2 bases from J, leaving 8 bases between. The CDR3 is 14 residues long. The sample originates from a study of technical replicates of blood from a handful of donors. Repertoires were generated with immunoSEQ multiplex PCR, while TCRdb's copy carries only in-frame clones and drops some. The repertoire holds tens of thousands of clones, with 90% as singletons. This TCR derives from a human donor in good health. Some clones in this sample may be carry-over from other donors' samples. The rearrangement uses TRBV9 and TRBJ1-6; D remains ambiguous. The sequenced material came from PBMCs. In DNA, the CDR3 is TGTGCCAGCAGAGCCGAAACCTATAATTCACCCCTCCACTTT. It specifies CASRAETYNSPLHF.